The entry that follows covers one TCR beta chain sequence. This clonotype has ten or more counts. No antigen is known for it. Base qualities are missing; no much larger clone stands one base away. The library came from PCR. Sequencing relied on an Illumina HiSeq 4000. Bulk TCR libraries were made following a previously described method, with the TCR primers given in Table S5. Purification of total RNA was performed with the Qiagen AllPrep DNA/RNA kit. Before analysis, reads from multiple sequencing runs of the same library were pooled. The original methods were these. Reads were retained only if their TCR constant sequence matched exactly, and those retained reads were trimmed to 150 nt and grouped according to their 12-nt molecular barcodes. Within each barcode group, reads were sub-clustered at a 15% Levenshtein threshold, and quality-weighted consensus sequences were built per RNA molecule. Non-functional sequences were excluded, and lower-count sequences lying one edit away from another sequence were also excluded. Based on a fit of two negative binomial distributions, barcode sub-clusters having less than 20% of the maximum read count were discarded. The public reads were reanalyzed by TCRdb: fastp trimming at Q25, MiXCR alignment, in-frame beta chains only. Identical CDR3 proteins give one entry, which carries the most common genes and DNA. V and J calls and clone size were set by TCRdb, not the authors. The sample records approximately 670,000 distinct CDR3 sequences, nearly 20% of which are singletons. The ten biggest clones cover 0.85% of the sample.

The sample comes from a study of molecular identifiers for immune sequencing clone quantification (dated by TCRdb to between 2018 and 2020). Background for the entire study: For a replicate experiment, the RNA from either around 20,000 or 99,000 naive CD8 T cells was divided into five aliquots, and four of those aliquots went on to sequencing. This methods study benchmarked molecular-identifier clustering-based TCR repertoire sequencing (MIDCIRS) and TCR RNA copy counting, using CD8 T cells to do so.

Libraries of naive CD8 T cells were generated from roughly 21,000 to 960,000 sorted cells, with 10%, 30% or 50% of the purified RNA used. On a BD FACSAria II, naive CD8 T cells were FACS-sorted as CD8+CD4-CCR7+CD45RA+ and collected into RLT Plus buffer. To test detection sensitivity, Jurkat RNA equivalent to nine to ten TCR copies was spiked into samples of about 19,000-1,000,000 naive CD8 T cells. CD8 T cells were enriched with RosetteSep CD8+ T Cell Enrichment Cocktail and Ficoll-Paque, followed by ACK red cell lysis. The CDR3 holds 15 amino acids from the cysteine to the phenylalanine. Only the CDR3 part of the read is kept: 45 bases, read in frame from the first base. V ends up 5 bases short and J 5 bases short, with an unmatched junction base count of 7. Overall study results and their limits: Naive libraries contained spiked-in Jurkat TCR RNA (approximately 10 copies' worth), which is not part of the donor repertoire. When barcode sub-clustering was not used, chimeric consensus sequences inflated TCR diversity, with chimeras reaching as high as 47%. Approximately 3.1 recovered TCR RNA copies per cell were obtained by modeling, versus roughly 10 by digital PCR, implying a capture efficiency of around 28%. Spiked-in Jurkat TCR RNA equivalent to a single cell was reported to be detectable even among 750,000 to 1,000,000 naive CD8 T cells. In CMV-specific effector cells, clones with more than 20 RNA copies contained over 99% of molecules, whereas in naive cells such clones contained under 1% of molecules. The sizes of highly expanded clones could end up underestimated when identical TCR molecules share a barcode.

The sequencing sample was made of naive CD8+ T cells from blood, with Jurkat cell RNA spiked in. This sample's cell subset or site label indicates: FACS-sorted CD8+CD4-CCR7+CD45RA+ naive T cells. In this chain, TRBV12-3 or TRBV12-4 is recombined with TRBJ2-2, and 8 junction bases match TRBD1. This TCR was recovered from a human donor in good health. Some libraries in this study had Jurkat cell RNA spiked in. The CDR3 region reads CASSHRTGLTGELFF. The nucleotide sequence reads TGTGCCAGCAGTCACCGGACAGGGTTGACCGGGGAGCTGTTTTTT.